The present TCR beta chain was sequenced within a study of multiple sclerosis patients with progressive multifocal leukoencephalopathy. Study observations and caveats: Expanded clones at PML onset predated and persisted through natalizumab therapy. No common TRBV or TRBJ usage or pairing appeared at PML. Most PML patients had lower entropy, suggesting less diverse TRB repertoires.

In its sample, this clone was seen a few times. Its antigen is unknown. Time point here: 6 months of natalizumab therapy. Samples T1 and T2 were drawn at 6 and 12 months of therapy, respectively. Clones were sequenced by immunoSEQ multiplex PCR, and TCRdb holds only the in-frame ones, with some missing. Of 25,000 to 35,000 clones listed, about 90% were seen once; the top ten hold about 1.6%. The V end was cut by 0 bases, the J end by 4 bases, with 0 bases between. This CDR3 has 12 residues. Germline V gene data show CDR1 as ENHRY and CDR2 as SYGVKD. This specimen was PBMCs, taken from a patient treated with natalizumab. The gene calls are TRBV10-3 and TRBJ1-4, with D uncertain. This sequence was found in a human donor with multiple sclerosis. This CDR3 is CAISESNEKLFF. The CDR3 DNA is TGTGCCATCAGTGAGTCTAATGAAAAACTGTTTTTT.